These 17 T cell receptor beta chains came from one sample sequenced in a study of OX40 agonist ivuxolimab in advanced cancers. Measured with immunoSEQ multiplex PCR; TCRdb has only the in-frame clones, and not every one. The sample lists tens of thousands of clones; roughly 83% were seen once. Source: CD4+ or CD8+ T cells sorted from blood, taken in a trial of the OX40 agonist ivuxolimab. These receptors came from an adult with an advanced solid tumor such as melanoma, head and neck, liver or kidney cancer.

The chain links TRBV12-5 to TRBJ2-7; D may be TRBD2 (5 bases). This CDR3 has 13 residues. The germline CDR1 and CDR2 sequences are LGHNT and FRNRAP. The ends were cut back, 3 bases at V and 5 bases at J, with 11 bases in the middle. The CDR3 reads CASGFRRIHEQYF. CDR3 nucleotides: TGTGCTAGTGGTTTTAGGAGGATTCACGAGCAGTACTTC. Looking up the rest from reference TRBV12-5 and TRBJ2-7 gives the full variable domain: DARVTQTPRHKVTEMGQEVTMRCQPILGHNTVFWYRQTMMQGLELLAYFRNRAPLDDSGMPKDRFSAEMPDATLATLKIQPSEPRDSAVYFCASGFRRIHEQYFGPGTRLTVT.

The chain joins TRBV20-1 to TRBJ2-3; no firm D call. The CDR3 extends over 11 amino acids. With 7 bases removed from V and 5 bases from J, the gap between germline ends came to 10 bases. CDR1 DFQATT and CDR2 SNEGSKA come from the germline V gene (reference sequence). The CDR3 sequence is CSELGKDTQYF. In DNA form, the CDR3 reads TGCAGTGAACTGGGAAAAGATACGCAGTATTTT.

The V gene is TRBV5-4, the J gene TRBJ1-2; D might be TRBD1 (5 bases). In germline, CDR1 is SGHNT, CDR2 YYREEE (reference sequence). The CDR3 has 14 amino acids. Trimming took off 4 bases at V and 10 bases at J, with 20 bases between the two ends. The CDR3 DNA sequence: TGTGCCAGCAGCGGGCAGGGTAAGGGGACGGACTACACCTTC. Translation: CASSGQGKGTDYTF.

This clone was observed once. The CDR3 protein is CASGAGGPTGELFF. DNA for the CDR3: TGCGCCAGCGGTGCGGGGGGGCCCACCGGGGAGCTGTTTTTT. The chain couples TRBV5-1 to TRBJ2-2, with 9 nucleotides matching TRBD2. Germline CDR1 reads SGHRS; CDR2 reads YFSETQ. The CDR3 is 14 residues long. Trimming removed 7 bases from V and 4 bases from J; junction bases left unmatched: 5.

This chain connects TRBV15 to TRBJ1-3; weak D call: TRBD1 (6 bases). V was pared by 3 bases and J by 2 bases, with 11 bases between. The CDR3 runs to 15 residues. Per the germline V gene, CDR1 is LNHNV and CDR2 is YYDKDF (reference sequence). The CDR3 nucleotides read TGTGCCACCAGCAGGCCAAAGGGGGCTGGAAACACCATATATTTT. Its translation is CATSRPKGAGNTIYF.

The rearrangement links TRBV6-6 to TRBJ2-1; TRBD2 agrees at 8 bases. The CDR3 is 14 residues long. The trim removed 2 bases at V and 7 bases at J, leaving 4 bases unmatched. The germline V gene encodes CDR1 MNHNY and CDR2 SVGAGI (reference sequence). In DNA, the CDR3 is TGTGCCAGCAGTTACGTAACGGGAGGGAATGAGCAGTTCTTC. It is translated as CASSYVTGGNEQFF.

The chain employs TRBV2 and TRBJ2-5, with TRBD2 matching 11 bases. CDR1 is SNHLY and CDR2 is FYNNEI in the germline V gene. This CDR3 has 14 residues. The V and J ends lost 5 bases and 3 bases, in that order; junction bases with no gene match: 2. CDR3 nucleotide sequence: TGTGCCAGCAGTCTGACTAGCGGGGAAGAGACCCAGTACTTC. As protein: CASSLTSGEETQYF.

The chain couples TRBV5-1 to TRBJ1-2; D gene uncertain. V shed 2 bases and J shed 12 bases, with 17 bases lying between them. The germline gives CDR1 SGHRS, CDR2 YFSETQ. CDR3 length: 13 residues. CDR3 sequence (DNA): TGCGCCAGCAGCTTAGGGCCATCGGGGTCGGACACCTTC. Protein product: CASSLGPSGSDTF.

The V and J genes are TRBV4-1 and TRBJ2-3; 11 bases agree with TRBD2. Germline CDR1 is MGHRA and CDR2 is YSYEKL. The CDR3 extends over 19 amino acids. With 6 bases clipped from V and 0 bases from J, the junction kept 14 bases outside the gene matches. The CDR3 loop reads CASSYSTSGGLSSTDTQYF. The CDR3 DNA follows: TGCGCCAGCAGTTATTCCACTAGCGGGGGACTATCTAGCACAGATACGCAGTATTTT.

This clone has only one observation. J is TRBJ2-7 and V is TRBV2; maybe TRBD1 (5 bases). Germline V gene data show CDR1 as SNHLY and CDR2 as FYNNEI. The CDR3 sequence is 14 residues long. V lost 1 base to trimming and J lost 2 bases, with 9 bases between them. The chain's CDR3 is CASSEDLGPYEQYF. In DNA form, the CDR3 reads TGTGCCAGCAGTGAAGATCTGGGGCCCTACGAGCAGTACTTC.

The chain combines TRBV21-1 with TRBJ1-5. TRBV21-1 is a documented pseudogene. This CDR3 is built from 18 residues. Written as DNA, the CDR3 is TGTGCCAGCAGCAAAGATATAAGTAGGACGGATAGCAATCAGCCCCAGCATTTT. Amino acids: CASSKDISRTDSNQPQHF.

The rearrangement links TRBV11-2 to TRBJ2-5; D possibly corresponds to TRBD2 (7 bases). The germline V gene encodes CDR1 SGHAT and CDR2 FQNNGV. The CDR3 is 15 amino acids. V was pared by 5 bases and J by 4 bases, with 17 bases between. The CDR3 protein is CASSPRGGRGETQYF. CDR3 in DNA: TGTGCCAGCAGCCCGAGGGGGGGGAGGGGAGAGACCCAGTACTTC.

The J gene is TRBJ2-1, the V gene TRBV27, with 10 bases identical to TRBD2. Trimming cost V 8 bases and J 7 bases; bases outside gene matches: 11. CDR3 size: 15 residues. CDR1 and CDR2 from the germline V gene are MNHEY and SMNVEV (reference sequence). The CDR3 DNA reads as TGTGCCAGCCGCGACTTAGCGGGAGGAAGGAATGAGCAGTTCTTC. Its protein is CASRDLAGGRNEQFF.

The sample holds one count of this clone. The chain employs TRBV5-1 and TRBJ2-3, with D unclear. Germline-derived CDR1 and CDR2 are SGHRS and YFSETQ. The ends were cut back, 1 base at V and 2 bases at J, with 11 bases in the middle. CDR3 size: 15 residues. The CDR3 DNA follows: TGCGCCAGCAGCTTGAACGCGGAGCCCACAGATACGCAGTATTTT. It specifies CASSLNAEPTDTQYF.

This clone was seen more than once but under ten times. The rearrangement joins TRBV30 to TRBJ2-5; D not certain. V lost 0 bases, J lost 7 bases, and 12 bases lay in between. CDR1 GTSNPN and CDR2 SVGIG come from the germline V gene (reference sequence). The CDR3 is made up of 13 amino acids. The CDR3 sequence is CAWSVLGLWTQYF. Written as DNA, the CDR3 is TGTGCCTGGAGTGTACTGGGGTTGTGGACCCAGTACTTC. Full variable domain (rest looked up from reference TRBV30 and TRBJ2-5): SQTIHQWPATLVQPVGSPLSLECTVEGTSNPNLYWYRQAAGRGLQLLFYSVGIGQISSEVPQNLSASRPQDRQFILSSKKLLLSDSGFYLCAWSVLGLWTQYFGPGTRLLVL.

The chain couples TRBV19 to TRBJ2-2; D unresolved. The CDR3 spans 15 residues. Germline lookup yields CDR1 LNHDA and CDR2 SQIVND (reference sequence). Between the trimmed V and J ends, which lost 3 bases and 4 bases, there was a span of 12 bases. The CDR3 spells CASSMYQGPTGELFF. The DNA for the CDR3 is TGTGCCAGTAGTATGTATCAAGGCCCCACCGGGGAGCTGTTTTTT.

The V and J genes are TRBV30 and TRBJ1-2; maybe TRBD1 (6 bases). The CDR3 extends over 14 amino acids. V shed 3 bases and J shed 8 bases, with 19 bases lying between them. Germline V CDR1 and CDR2: GTSNPN, SVGIG (reference sequence). In nucleotides, the CDR3 is TGTGCCTGGAGATGGGGGCTCTGGAGGGACGGCTACACCTTC. It yields the protein CAWRWGLWRDGYTF.